The next 17 T cell receptor beta chains were all read from a single sample in a study of blood T cell dynamics during melanoma immunotherapy. Profiling relied on immunoSEQ multiplex PCR, and the TCRdb table lists in-frame clones only, not all of them. The table includes tens of thousands of clones, around nine tenths detected once. As to time point: pre-treatment baseline. The specimen was blood, collected from a patient treated with checkpoint blockade. The receptors come from a human donor with melanoma.

This clone was observed once. V gene TRBV11-2 combines with J gene TRBJ2-3; 10 bases line up with TRBD2. Trimming at V came to 2 bases and at J to 5 bases, leaving 4 bases not matched to a gene. The CDR3 is 15 residues long. Germline assignment: CDR1 SGHAT and CDR2 FQNNGV. CDR3 bases: TGTGCCAGCAGCTTAAGGCTAGCGGGAGAAGATACGCAGTATTTT. Translating it yields CASSLRLAGEDTQYF.

The CDR3: CASRKRDRRLRPDTQYF. CDR3 DNA: TGTGCCAGTAGAAAGCGGGACCGACGCCTGAGGCCAGATACGCAGTATTTT. This sequence joins TRBV19 and TRBJ2-3, with TRBD2 identical over 7 bases. Germline CDR1 and CDR2: LNHDA and SQIVND (reference sequence). Trimming cost V 6 bases and J 4 bases; bases outside gene matches: 16. The CDR3 covers 17 residues.

The chain joins TRBV28 to TRBJ2-4; D tentatively reads TRBD1 or TRBD2 (6 bases each). CDR1 is MDHEN, CDR2 SYDVKM, per germline. CDR3 length equals 16 residues. Trimming left V 5 bases short and J 6 bases short, with 20 bases between. CDR3 nucleotide sequence: TGTGCCAGCAGTCAAGCTACCGGGAGAGGGGGAAACATTCAGTACTTC. Residues: CASSQATGRGGNIQYF. The variable domain in full, with the rest retrieved from reference TRBV28 and TRBJ2-4, is DVKVTQSSRYLVKRTGEKVFLECVQDMDHENMFWYRQDPGLGLRLIYFSYDVKMKEKGDIPEGYSVSREKKERFSLILESASTNQTSMYLCASSQATGRGGNIQYFGAGTRLSVL.

The chain couples TRBV2 to TRBJ1-6, with D unclear. The CDR3 loop spans 14 amino acids. Trimming stripped 3 bases from V and 9 bases from J, with 12 bases between. The germline V gene has CDR1 SNHLY and CDR2 FYNNEI. This CDR3 reads CASSDYLSRSPLHF. For the CDR3, the DNA is TGTGCCAGCAGTGATTATTTAAGTCGTTCACCCCTCCACTTT.

This clone was detected once. The chain combines TRBV28 with TRBJ1-1; TRBD1 agrees at 9 bases. The V segment lost 6 bases and the J segment 0 bases; nucleotides outside the gene matches: 2. Per the germline V gene, CDR1 is MDHEN and CDR2 is SYDVKM. The CDR3 length is 14 residues. CDR3 sequence: CASSRTGVNTEAFF. As DNA, the CDR3 is TGTGCCAGCAGCAGGACAGGGGTGAACACTGAAGCTTTCTTT. The full variable domain, rest sourced from reference TRBV28 and TRBJ1-1, is DVKVTQSSRYLVKRTGEKVFLECVQDMDHENMFWYRQDPGLGLRLIYFSYDVKMKEKGDIPEGYSVSREKKERFSLILESASTNQTSMYLCASSRTGVNTEAFFGQGTRLTVV.

This clone came up a few times. The chain is built from TRBV19 and TRBJ2-7; no firm D call. V was cut by 9 bases and J by 3 bases, with 15 bases left in between. The CDR3 totals 13 residues. Per germline, CDR1 LNHDA and CDR2 SQIVND (reference sequence). In nucleotides, the CDR3 is TGTGCCAGCCGGAACCGAGCCAACTACGAGCAGTACTTC. Protein: CASRNRANYEQYF.

V is TRBV7-3 and J is TRBJ2-1; D possibly corresponds to TRBD1 (6 bases). Trimming took 5 bases from V and 2 from J, leaving 13 bases between them. The CDR3 runs to 15 residues. Germline CDR1 reads SGHTA; CDR2 reads FQGTGA. CDR3 sequence: CASSPQGDPYNEQFF. The CDR3 DNA follows: TGTGCCAGCAGCCCACAGGGAGACCCCTACAATGAGCAGTTCTTC. Drawing the rest from reference TRBV7-3 and TRBJ2-1, the complete variable domain is GAGVSQTPSNKVTEKGKYVELRCDPISGHTALYWYRQSLGQGPEFLIYFQGTGAADDSGLPNDRFFAVRPEGSVSTLKIQRTERGDSAVYLCASSPQGDPYNEQFFGPGTRLTVL.

The CDR3 loop is CASRVLAGGSQETQYF. The CDR3 coding sequence is TGTGCCAGCAGAGTTTTAGCGGGAGGGAGTCAAGAGACCCAGTACTTC. This sequence joins TRBV5-4 and TRBJ2-5; 11 nucleotides match TRBD2. The CDR3 runs to 16 residues. From germline, CDR1 is SGHNT and CDR2 YYREEE (reference sequence). V lost 5 bases and J lost 2; bases outside the gene matches: 8.

J is TRBJ2-1 and V is TRBV4-1; D assignment may be TRBD1 or TRBD2 (5 bases each). This CDR3 has 16 amino acids. Germline CDR1 reads MGHRA; CDR2 reads YSYEKL. V shed 3 bases and J shed 5 bases, with 17 bases lying between them. This chain's CDR3 is CASSQGWGRSDNEQFF. In DNA form, the CDR3 reads TGCGCCAGCAGCCAGGGGTGGGGGAGAAGTGACAATGAGCAGTTCTTC.

This clone appeared a single time. The chain has TRBV18 and TRBJ1-1, with 8 bases identical to TRBD1. The length of the CDR3 is 14 residues. Germline V lookup: CDR1 KGHSH, CDR2 LQKENI. The ends lost 2 bases at V and 3 bases at J; junction bases unmatched: 2. The DNA of the CDR3 is TGTGCCAGCTCACCAGGACAGGGCCACACTGAAGCTTTCTTT. Translating it yields CASSPGQGHTEAFF. The full variable domain, rest sourced from reference TRBV18 and TRBJ1-1, is NAGVMQNPRHLVRRRGQEARLRCSPMKGHSHVYWYRQLPEEGLKFMVYLQKENIIDESGMPKERFSAEFPKEGPSILRIQQVVRGDSAAYFCASSPGQGHTEAFFGQGTRLTVV.

The chain joins TRBV5-1 to TRBJ2-3, with D tentatively TRBD1 (7 bases). CDR3 length: 16 residues. With 4 bases removed from V and 6 bases from J, the gap between germline ends came to 21 bases. The germline CDR1 and CDR2 sequences are SGHRS and YFSETQ. CDR3 nucleotides: TGCGCCAGCAGCCCGAATGACAGGGAGGTCGGCGATACGCAGTATTTT. Translated, it gives CASSPNDREVGDTQYF.

CDR3 DNA: TGTGCCAGCAGCTTAGACAGGAACACTGAAGCTTTCTTT. As protein: CASSLDRNTEAFF. The V gene is TRBV7-2, the J gene TRBJ1-1; D remains ambiguous. CDR3 length: 13 residues. Germline V lookup: CDR1 SGHTA, CDR2 FQGNSA. V was trimmed by 1 base and J by 1 base, leaving 4 bases between them.

This chain uses TRBV10-3 with TRBJ2-7; perhaps TRBD1 as D (5 bases). The length of the CDR3 is 11 residues. V was cut by 10 bases and J by 3 bases, with 10 bases left in between. The germline gives CDR1 ENHRY, CDR2 SYGVKD. The CDR3 protein is CATGALYEQYF. DNA for the CDR3: TGTGCCACTGGGGCCCTCTACGAGCAGTACTTC.

This clone was observed a few times. The chain joins TRBV6-1 to TRBJ2-7; D is perhaps TRBD1 (6 bases). The CDR3 is 13 residues long. CDR1 is MNHNS, CDR2 SASEGT, per germline. V lost 1 base, J lost 2 bases, and 6 bases lay in between. The CDR3 spells CASSEGTAYEQYF. The CDR3 bases are TGTGCCAGCAGTGAAGGGACAGCCTACGAGCAGTACTTC.

The chain joins TRBV15 to TRBJ1-4; D uncertain. Germline V gene lookup returns CDR1 LNHNV and CDR2 YYDKDF (reference sequence). CDR3 length equals 14 residues. The ends were cut back, 0 bases at V and 8 bases at J, with 10 bases in the middle. The CDR3 is CATSRDPNSEKLFF. The DNA of the CDR3 is TGTGCCACCAGCAGAGATCCGAACAGCGAAAAACTGTTTTTT. Full variable domain (missing parts from reference TRBV15 and TRBJ1-4): DAMVIQNPRYQVTQFGKPVTLSCSQTLNHNVMYWYQQKSSQAPKLLFHYYDKDFNNEADTPDNFQSRRPNTSFCFLDIRSPGLGDTAMYLCATSRDPNSEKLFFGSGTQLSVL.

The chain carries TRBV6-6 and TRBJ2-7; the D gene is possibly TRBD1 (5 bases). Deletions cut 0 bases from V and 4 bases from J, with 13 bases between. The CDR3 contains 15 residues. Germline loops: CDR1 MNHNY, CDR2 SVGAGI (reference sequence). The DNA for the CDR3 is TGTGCCAGCAGTTACTCGAGTGGGGCCGGGTACGAGCAGTACTTC. Encoded protein: CASSYSSGAGYEQYF.

The rearrangement uses TRBV2 and TRBJ2-1; D uncertain. Germline CDR1 SNHLY, CDR2 FYNNEI. V lost 5 bases, J lost 0 bases, and 14 bases lay in between. The CDR3 is 16 amino acids. The CDR3 DNA is TGTGCCAGCAGTACCGATGAGGAAAGCTCCTACAATGAGCAGTTCTTC. It specifies CASSTDEESSYNEQFF. The full variable domain, rest sourced from reference TRBV2 and TRBJ2-1, is EPEVTQTPSHQVTQMGQEVILRCVPISNHLYFYWYRQILGQKVEFLVSFYNNEISEKSEIFDDQFSVERPDGSNFTLKIRSTKLEDSAMYFCASSTDEESSYNEQFFGPGTRLTVL.